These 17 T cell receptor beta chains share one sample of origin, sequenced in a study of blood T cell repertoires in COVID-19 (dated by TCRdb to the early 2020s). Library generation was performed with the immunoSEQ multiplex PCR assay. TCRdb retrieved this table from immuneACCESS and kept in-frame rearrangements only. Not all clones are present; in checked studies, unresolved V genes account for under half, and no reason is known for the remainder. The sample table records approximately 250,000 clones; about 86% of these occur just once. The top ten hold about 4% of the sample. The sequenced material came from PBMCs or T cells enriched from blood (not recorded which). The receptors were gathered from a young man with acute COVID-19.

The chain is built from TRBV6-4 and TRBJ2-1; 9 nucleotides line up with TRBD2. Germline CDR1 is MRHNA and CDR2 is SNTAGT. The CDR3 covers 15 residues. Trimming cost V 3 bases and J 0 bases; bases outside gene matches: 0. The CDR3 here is CASSERGGSYNEQFF. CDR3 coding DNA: TGTGCCAGCAGTGAGCGGGGGGGCTCCTACAATGAGCAGTTCTTC.

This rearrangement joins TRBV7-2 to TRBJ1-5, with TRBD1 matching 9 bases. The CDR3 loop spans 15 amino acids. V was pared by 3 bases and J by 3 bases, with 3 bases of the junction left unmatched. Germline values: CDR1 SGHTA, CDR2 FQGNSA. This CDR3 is CASSFGTGLNQPQHF. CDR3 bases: TGTGCCAGCAGCTTCGGGACAGGGCTCAATCAGCCCCAGCATTTT.

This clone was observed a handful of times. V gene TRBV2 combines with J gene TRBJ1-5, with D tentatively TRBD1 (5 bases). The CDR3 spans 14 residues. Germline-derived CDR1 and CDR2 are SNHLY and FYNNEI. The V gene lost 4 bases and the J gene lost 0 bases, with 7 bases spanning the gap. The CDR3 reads CASSVDNSNQPQHF. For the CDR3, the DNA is TGTGCCAGCAGTGTGGACAATAGCAATCAGCCCCAGCATTTT.

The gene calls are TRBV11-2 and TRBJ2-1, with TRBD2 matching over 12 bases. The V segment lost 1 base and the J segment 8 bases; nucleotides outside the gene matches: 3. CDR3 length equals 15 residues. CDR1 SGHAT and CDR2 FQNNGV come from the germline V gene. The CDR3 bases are TGTGCCAGCAGCTTAGGACTAGCGGGGGTCGATGAGCAGTTCTTC. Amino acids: CASSLGLAGVDEQFF.

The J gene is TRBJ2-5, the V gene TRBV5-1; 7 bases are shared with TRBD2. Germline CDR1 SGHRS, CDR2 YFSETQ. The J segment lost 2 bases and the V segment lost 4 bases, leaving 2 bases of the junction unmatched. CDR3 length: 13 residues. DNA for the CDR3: TGCGCCAGCAGCGGGGGGGTACAAGAGACCCAGTACTTC. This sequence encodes CASSGGVQETQYF.

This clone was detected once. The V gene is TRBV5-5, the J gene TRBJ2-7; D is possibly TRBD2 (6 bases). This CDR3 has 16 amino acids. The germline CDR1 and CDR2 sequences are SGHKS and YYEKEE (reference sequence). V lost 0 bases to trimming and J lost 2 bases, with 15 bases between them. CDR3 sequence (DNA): TGTGCCAGCAGCTTGGAGTGGGCGGGACCACCCTACGAGCAGTACGTC. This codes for CASSLEWAGPPYEQYV.

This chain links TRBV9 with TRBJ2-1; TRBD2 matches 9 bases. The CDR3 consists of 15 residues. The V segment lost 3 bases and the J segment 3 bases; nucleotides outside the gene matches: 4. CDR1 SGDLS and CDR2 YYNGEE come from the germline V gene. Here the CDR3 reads CASSALAGHYNEQFF. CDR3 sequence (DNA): TGTGCCAGCAGCGCCCTAGCGGGACACTACAATGAGCAGTTCTTC.

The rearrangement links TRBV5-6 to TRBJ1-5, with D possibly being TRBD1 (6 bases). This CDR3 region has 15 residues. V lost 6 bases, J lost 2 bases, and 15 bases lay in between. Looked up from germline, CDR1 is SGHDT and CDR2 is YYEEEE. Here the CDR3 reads CASTRGGGGNQPQHF. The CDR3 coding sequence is TGTGCCAGCACCCGAGGGGGGGGCGGCAATCAGCCCCAGCATTTT.

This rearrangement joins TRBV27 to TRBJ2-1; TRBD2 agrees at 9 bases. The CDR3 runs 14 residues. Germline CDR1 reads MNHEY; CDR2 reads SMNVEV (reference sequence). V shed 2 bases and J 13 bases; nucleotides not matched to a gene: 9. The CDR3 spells CASSLSGLAGPQFF. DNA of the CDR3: TGTGCCAGCAGTTTAAGTGGGCTAGCGGGACCCCAGTTCTTC.

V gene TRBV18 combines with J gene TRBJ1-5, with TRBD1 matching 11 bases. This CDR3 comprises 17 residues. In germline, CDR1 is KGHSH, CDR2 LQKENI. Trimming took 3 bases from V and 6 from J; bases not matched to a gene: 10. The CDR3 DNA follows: TGTGCCAGCTCACCCGGGACAGGGGGTTCCCTTAGTCAGCCCCAGCATTTT. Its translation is CASSPGTGGSLSQPQHF. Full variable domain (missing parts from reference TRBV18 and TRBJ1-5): NAGVMQNPRHLVRRRGQEARLRCSPMKGHSHVYWYRQLPEEGLKFMVYLQKENIIDESGMPKERFSAEFPKEGPSILRIQQVVRGDSAAYFCASSPGTGGSLSQPQHFGDGTRLSIL.

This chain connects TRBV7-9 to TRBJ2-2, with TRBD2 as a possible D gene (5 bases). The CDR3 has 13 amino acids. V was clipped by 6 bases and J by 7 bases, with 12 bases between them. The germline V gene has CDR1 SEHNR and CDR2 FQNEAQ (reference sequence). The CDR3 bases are TGTGCCAGCAGAGGGAGCGGAGGCGGGGAGCTGTTTTTT. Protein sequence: CASRGSGGGELFF.

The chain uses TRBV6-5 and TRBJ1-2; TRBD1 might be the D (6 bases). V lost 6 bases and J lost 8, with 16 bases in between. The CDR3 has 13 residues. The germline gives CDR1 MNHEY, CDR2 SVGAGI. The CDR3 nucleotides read TGTGCCAGCAGCGATACAGGGTTCGGGGGCTACACCTTC. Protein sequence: CASSDTGFGGYTF.

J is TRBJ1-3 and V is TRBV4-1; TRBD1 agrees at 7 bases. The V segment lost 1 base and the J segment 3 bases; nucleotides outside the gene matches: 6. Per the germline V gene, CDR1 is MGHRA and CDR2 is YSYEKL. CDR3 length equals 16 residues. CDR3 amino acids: CASSQVPGGLGNTIYF. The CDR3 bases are TGCGCCAGCAGCCAAGTACCAGGGGGACTTGGAAACACCATATATTTT.

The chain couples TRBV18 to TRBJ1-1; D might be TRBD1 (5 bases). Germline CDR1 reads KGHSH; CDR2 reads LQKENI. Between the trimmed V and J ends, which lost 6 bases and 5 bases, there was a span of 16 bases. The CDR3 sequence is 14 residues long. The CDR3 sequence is CASSPLAGETEAFF. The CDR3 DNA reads TGTGCCAGCTCCCCGTTGGCGGGGGAGACTGAAGCTTTCTTT. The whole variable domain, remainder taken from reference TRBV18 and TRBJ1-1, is NAGVMQNPRHLVRRRGQEARLRCSPMKGHSHVYWYRQLPEEGLKFMVYLQKENIIDESGMPKERFSAEFPKEGPSILRIQQVVRGDSAAYFCASSPLAGETEAFFGQGTRLTVV.

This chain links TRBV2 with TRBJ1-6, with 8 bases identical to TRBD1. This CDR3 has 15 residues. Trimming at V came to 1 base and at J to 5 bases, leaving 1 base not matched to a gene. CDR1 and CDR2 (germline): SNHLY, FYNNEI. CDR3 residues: CASSEEQGDNSPLHF. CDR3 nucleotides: TGTGCCAGCAGTGAAGAACAGGGGGATAATTCACCCCTCCACTTT.

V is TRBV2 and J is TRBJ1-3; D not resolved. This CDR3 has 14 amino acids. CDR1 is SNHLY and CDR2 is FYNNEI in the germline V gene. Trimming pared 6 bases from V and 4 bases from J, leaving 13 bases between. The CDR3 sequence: CASRHRSAGNTIYF. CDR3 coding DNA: TGTGCCAGCAGGCATAGGAGCGCGGGAAACACCATATATTTT.

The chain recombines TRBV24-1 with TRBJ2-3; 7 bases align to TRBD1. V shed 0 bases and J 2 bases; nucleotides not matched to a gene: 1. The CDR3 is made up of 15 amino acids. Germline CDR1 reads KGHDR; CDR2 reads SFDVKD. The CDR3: CATSDLGQDTDTQYF. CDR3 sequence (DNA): TGTGCCACCAGTGATTTGGGACAGGACACAGATACGCAGTATTTT.